This record concerns one T cell receptor (beta chain) sequence. The sample is drawn from a study of blood T cell repertoires in COVID-19. Study-level information: Donors in the United States, Italy and Spain gave samples during acute or convalescent COVID-19. The analysed material was cDNA or gDNA that came from T cells, B-cell-depleted T cells, or PBMCs.

In the authors' workflow: By means of reference gene primer amplification, nucleated cell counts were estimated. Profiled with immunoSEQ multiplex PCR; TCRdb holds only in-frame clones, not every one. Clone size and V and J calls were adopted from that table, with D and trimming inferred from the DNA. This sample has roughly 120,000 clones, with more than 70% found just once. CDR3 size: 14 residues. The V and J ends lost 4 bases and 8 bases respectively, with 15 bases between them. Germline V gives CDR1 ENHRY, CDR2 SYGVKD. The TCR was taken from a woman over 75 with COVID-19, enrolled during active disease. V usage is TRBV10-3 and J usage is TRBJ2-1, with D maybe TRBD2 (6 bases). Sequencing used peripheral blood. CDR3 loop: CAISGGLYVDEQFF. The CDR3 DNA is TGTGCCATCAGTGGGGGACTGTACGTCGATGAGCAGTTCTTC.